This entry features one T cell receptor beta chain sequence. The assay was immunoSEQ multiplex PCR, and TCRdb's table has in-frame clones only and misses some. The sample has roughly 39,000 clones, 75% to 95% seen once; the top ten hold roughly 0.5%. These data belong to a study of T cell changes during pregnancy in multiple sclerosis. The CDR3 is made up of 14 amino acids. The J segment lost 9 bases and the V segment lost 3 bases, leaving 7 bases of the junction unmatched. Per the germline V gene, CDR1 is MNHEY and CDR2 is SVGAGI. The origin of this receptor is a female donor in good health, enrolled as a control in a pregnancy study. The V gene is TRBV6-5, the J gene TRBJ2-1; 8 bases are a match to TRBD2. The sample was CD4+ T cells from peripheral blood mononuclear cells, taken in the first trimester of pregnancy. The chain's CDR3 is CASSYELGGGEQFF. The CDR3 DNA is TGTGCCAGCAGTTATGAGCTCGGGGGGGGTGAGCAGTTCTTC.